This T cell receptor beta chain was observed in a study of cytomegalovirus exposure and HLA in healthy donors. Findings and caveats of the study: Later on, a genetic analysis was performed. It linked a missense variant in DCLRE1C with V- and J-gene trimming of TCR beta. In terms of immune exposure information, only CMV serostatus was available. Researchers catalogued approximately 160 TCR beta chains as cytomegalovirus-associated. Rare TCR sequences dominated, though some public TCRs recurred in many donors.

Germline lookup yields CDR1 SGHDT and CDR2 YYEEEE. V lost 0 bases, J lost 3 bases, and 12 bases lay in between. This CDR3 is 15 amino acids long. With 60 Vbeta and 13 Jbeta primers, the PCR was carried out. The method was immunoSEQ multiplex PCR; TCRdb's version includes in-frame clones alone and lacks a portion of them. The table lists around 100,000 clones, 74% of them singletons. As concerns this clone: Its specificity is unknown.

The receptor was isolated from a man between 50 and 59 years old in good health and CMV-seropositive. The sequencing input was PBMCs. This chain uses TRBV5-6 with TRBJ1-1, with D possibly matching TRBD1 (5 bases). As DNA, the CDR3 is TGTGCCAGCAGCTTGGCCATGGGGGGTTACACTGAAGCTTTCTTT. Its protein product is CASSLAMGGYTEAFF.